A single sample is the source of the 5 T cell receptor beta chains below, sequenced in a study of blood T cell repertoires in COVID-19. Sequencing was performed with immunoSEQ multiplex PCR; in TCRdb, only in-frame clones are kept and a portion is missing. Among tens of thousands of clones listed, around two thirds were seen once. The specimen sequenced was peripheral blood. The receptors were gathered from a human donor with acute or convalescent COVID-19. The donor label of this sample is uncertain.

The gene calls are TRBV27 and TRBJ2-7; 8 bases align to TRBD1. With V trimmed by 3 bases and J by 7 bases, 14 bases remained unmatched. The germline V gene has CDR1 MNHEY and CDR2 SMNVEV (reference sequence). The CDR3 runs 16 residues. The CDR3 DNA is TGTGCCAGCAGTTTCTCGTGGCAGGGGGCGCCCCGAGAGCAGTACTTC. Its translation is CASSFSWQGAPREQYF.

This chain links TRBV5-4 with TRBJ1-2; D unresolved. V lost 3 bases and J lost 6, with 18 bases in between. Germline V gene sequence: CDR1 SGHNT, CDR2 YYREEE (reference sequence). This CDR3 spans 15 amino acids. As DNA, the CDR3 is TGTGCCAGCAGCTCCCCGCGGGGAGGGTGGGATGGCTACACCTTC. Its translation: CASSSPRGGWDGYTF.

The DNA of the CDR3 is TGTGCCAGCAGTTTTGGGGACAGGGGGAATTCACCCCTCCACTTT. Translated, it gives CASSFGDRGNSPLHF. V usage is TRBV2 and J usage is TRBJ1-6, with 11 bases identical to TRBD1. Germline V gives CDR1 SNHLY, CDR2 FYNNEI. This CDR3 is built from 15 residues. V dropped 5 bases and J dropped 7; count of bases not matched to a gene: 4.

DNA for the CDR3: TGTGCCAGCTCAGGCACAGGGGGCGGCTACACCTTC. Translating gives CASSGTGGGYTF. The chain uses TRBV18 and TRBJ1-2; 9 nucleotides line up with TRBD1. V shed 5 bases, J shed 8 bases, and the junction held 3 bases outside the gene matches. Germline lookup yields CDR1 KGHSH and CDR2 LQKENI. This CDR3 contains 12 residues.

This clone has just a few counts. This chain links TRBV6-2 or TRBV6-3 with TRBJ2-1; 7 nucleotides match TRBD2. The V gene's germline CDR1 is MNHEY and CDR2 SVGEGT. The J segment lost 6 bases and the V segment lost 0 bases, leaving 8 bases of the junction unmatched. This CDR3 comprises 16 residues. The CDR3 reads CASSYSGGRGGNEQFF. Here the CDR3 DNA reads TGTGCCAGCAGTTACTCGGGGGGGAGAGGTGGCAATGAGCAGTTCTTC.